This T cell receptor beta chain was found in a study of blood T cell repertoires in COVID-19. Study in general: Sites across the United States, Italy and Spain contributed samples from acute and convalescent COVID-19. From T cells, B-cell-depleted T cells, or PBMCs came the material, which was cDNA or gDNA.

V lost 5 bases and J 4 bases, leaving 18 bases between the germline ends. The CDR3 consists of 15 residues. The V gene's germline CDR1 is LNHDA and CDR2 SQIVND (reference sequence). In the source study's methods: Using reference gene primer amplification, nucleated cell counts were estimated. TCRdb's table, derived via immunoSEQ multiplex PCR, lists solely in-frame clones and lacks some. V, J and clone size are those of that table, while D and trimming were read from the DNA. The repertoire holds 45,000 to 55,000 clones, with approximately 82% as singletons. The sequenced material came from peripheral blood. The TCR sequence derives from a human donor in a cohort sampled during active COVID-19. The chain uses TRBV19 and TRBJ2-7, with a tentative D call TRBD1 (5 bases). DNA for the CDR3: TGTGCCAGTAGTCCCCGGACAACTCTAGTTTACGAGCAGTACTTC. It translates to CASSPRTTLVYEQYF.